These 23 T cell receptor beta chains were all obtained from the same sample, sequenced in a study of T cell changes during pregnancy in multiple sclerosis. Here immunoSEQ multiplex PCR was the method, and the copy in TCRdb shows in-frame clones only, minus some. The sample consists of about 53,000 clones, around 90% of them appearing once. Sample: CD4+ T cells from peripheral blood mononuclear cells, taken in the third trimester of pregnancy. The receptor source for this set is a female donor with multiple sclerosis, enrolled in a pregnancy study.

The chain recombines TRBV6-1 with TRBJ1-3; 8 bases map to TRBD1. The CDR3 is made up of 13 amino acids. Losses at the gene ends were 10 bases for V and 1 base for J; bases not matched to a gene: 3. CDR1 and CDR2 from the germline V gene are MNHNS and SASEGT. CDR3 region: CATGQGSGNTIYF. As DNA, the CDR3 is TGTGCCACAGGACAGGGATCTGGAAACACCATATATTTT.

The chain couples TRBV4-2 to TRBJ1-1, with D perhaps matching TRBD1 (5 bases). The length of the CDR3 is 17 residues. The germline CDR1 and CDR2 sequences are LGHNA and YNFKEQ. V was cut by 1 base and J by 6 bases, with 21 bases left in between. The CDR3: CASSQAPTGGVGSEAFF. The DNA for the CDR3 is TGTGCCAGCAGCCAAGCCCCCACGGGGGGGGTAGGGTCTGAAGCTTTCTTT.

The gene calls are TRBV19 and TRBJ1-1; D is uncertain. The germline V and J ends were trimmed by 7 bases and 3 bases, with 12 bases remaining between them. Germline V gene sequence: CDR1 LNHDA, CDR2 SQIVND (reference sequence). The length of the CDR3 is 13 residues. The CDR3 region has the DNA TGTGCCAGTATCACCGCGGGGTACACTGAAGCTTTCTTT. Translating gives CASITAGYTEAFF.

This clone appeared a few times. The chain recombines TRBV4-1 with TRBJ1-5; D remains unclear. From germline, CDR1 is MGHRA and CDR2 YSYEKL. The CDR3 is made up of 13 amino acids. Trimming left V 2 bases short and J 4 bases short, with 6 bases between. This chain's CDR3 is CASSQFRNQPQHF. CDR3 nucleotides: TGCGCCAGCAGCCAATTCAGGAATCAGCCCCAGCATTTT.

The chain links TRBV6-6 to TRBJ2-2; possible D gene TRBD1, 5 bases. Germline assignment: CDR1 MNHNY and CDR2 SVGAGI (reference sequence). CDR3 size: 15 residues. Trimming removed 2 bases from V and 6 bases from J, with 13 bases in between. The CDR3 bases are TGTGCCAGCAGTTACAACCTCAGGGCGTCCGGGGAGCTGTTTTTT. The encoded protein is CASSYNLRASGELFF.

J is TRBJ2-4 and V is TRBV9; D may be TRBD2 (6 bases). Trimming took 3 bases from V and 7 from J, leaving 14 bases between them. There are 14 residues in the CDR3. Germline V CDR1 and CDR2: SGDLS, YYNGEE. This chain's CDR3 is CASSGGEGLNIQYF. The CDR3 bases are TGTGCCAGCAGCGGGGGGGAAGGGCTGAACATTCAGTACTTC.

The rearrangement joins TRBV25-1 to TRBJ2-7; tentatively, D is TRBD2 (6 bases). This CDR3 comprises 14 residues. Trimming pared 6 bases from V and 0 bases from J, leaving 12 bases between. In germline, CDR1 is MGHDK, CDR2 SYGVNS. The DNA of the CDR3 is TGTGCCAGCAGGGGGGGTTTAAGCTCCTACGAGCAGTACTTC. The encoded protein is CASRGGLSSYEQYF.

The chain uses TRBV5-1 and TRBJ1-4; 8 bases line up with TRBD1. V lost 4 bases to trimming and J lost 8 bases; unmatched junction nucleotides: 13. The CDR3 contains 16 residues. Germline V gives CDR1 SGHRS, CDR2 YFSETQ. The CDR3 DNA is TGCGCCAGCAGCGAAGGGACAGGCCTAAAGCGGGAAAAACTGTTTTTT. This codes for CASSEGTGLKREKLFF.

CDR3 nucleotides: TGTGCCAGCAGCTTAGATTTAGGGGGCGCGCCCTACGAGCAGTACTTC. Encoded protein: CASSLDLGGAPYEQYF. The V and J genes are TRBV7-2 and TRBJ2-7, with 7 bases matching TRBD1. Looked up from germline, CDR1 is SGHTA and CDR2 is FQGNSA. V trimming: 1 base; J trimming: 2 bases; junction bases outside the gene matches: 8. CDR3 size: 16 residues.

J is TRBJ1-1 and V is TRBV18; 7 nucleotides agree with TRBD1. The V gene's germline CDR1 is KGHSH and CDR2 LQKENI. V dropped 5 bases and J dropped 2; count of bases not matched to a gene: 8. The CDR3 runs to 15 residues. The CDR3: CASSSGQPGNTEAFF. For the CDR3, the DNA is TGTGCCAGCTCATCGGGACAGCCCGGCAACACTGAAGCTTTCTTT.

The chain carries TRBV4-1 and TRBJ2-5; the D is unclear. The better agreement between TRBJ2-7 and the DNA end casts doubt on the J call. Germline-derived CDR1 and CDR2 are MGHRA and YSYEKL. CDR3 length: 14 residues. The CDR3 protein is CASSPAGLGYEQYF. The CDR3, as DNA: TGCGCCAGCAGCCCGGCTGGTCTGGGCTACGAGCAGTACTTC.

This clone was seen just once. The chain couples TRBV4-2 to TRBJ2-5, with D uncertain. CDR3 length: 14 residues. In germline, CDR1 is LGHNA, CDR2 YNFKEQ. The V and J ends lost 1 base and 0 bases respectively, with 6 bases between them. The CDR3: CASSQGHNQETQYF. The CDR3 nucleotides read TGTGCCAGCAGCCAAGGACATAACCAAGAGACCCAGTACTTC.

This chain uses TRBV6-4 with TRBJ2-3; 13 positions agree with TRBD2. This CDR3 is 16 amino acids long. The V segment lost 6 bases and the J segment 5 bases; nucleotides outside the gene matches: 8. Germline V gene sequence: CDR1 MRHNA, CDR2 SNTAGT. CDR3 sequence: CASSVLAGGSKDTQYF. In DNA form, the CDR3 reads TGTGCCAGCAGCGTACTAGCGGGGGGGTCGAAAGATACGCAGTATTTT.

The gene calls are TRBV2 and TRBJ1-2; no firm D call. V was pared by 1 base and J by 8 bases, with 14 bases between. Germline CDR1 is SNHLY and CDR2 is FYNNEI. The CDR3 contains 14 residues. The CDR3 nucleotides are TGTGCCAGCAGTGAAGAAGTAGGAGTGAAGGGCTACACCTTC. Translating it yields CASSEEVGVKGYTF.

The J gene is TRBJ2-7, the V gene TRBV5-1; D unresolved. V was cut by 2 bases and J by 0 bases, with 6 bases left in between. Germline assignment: CDR1 SGHRS and CDR2 YFSETQ. This CDR3 spans 13 amino acids. The CDR3 region has the DNA TGCGCCAGCAGCTTCCCGAGCTCCTACGAGCAGTACTTC. It encodes CASSFPSSYEQYF.

V is TRBV9 and J is TRBJ2-1, with TRBD2 identical over 9 bases. The CDR3 runs to 15 residues. J was trimmed by 7 bases and V by 0 bases; bases with no gene match: 5. Germline values: CDR1 SGDLS, CDR2 YYNGEE. DNA of the CDR3: TGTGCCAGCAGCGTAGAAGCGGGGGGCTGGAATGAGCAGTTCTTC. Residues: CASSVEAGGWNEQFF.

This chain links TRBV18 with TRBJ1-5, with 9 nucleotides matching TRBD1. The CDR3 loop spans 13 amino acids. V gave up 6 bases and J gave up 8 bases; unmatched junction bases: 5. Germline CDR1 reads KGHSH; CDR2 reads LQKENI. This CDR3 is CASSRDRVKPQHF. CDR3 nucleotides: TGTGCCAGCTCGCGGGACAGGGTGAAGCCCCAGCATTTT.

The chain combines TRBV15 with TRBJ1-3; a possible D gene is TRBD1 (5 bases). The CDR3 extends over 16 amino acids. Trimming removed 2 bases at V and 2 bases at J, with 13 bases between. Germline CDR1 LNHNV, CDR2 YYDKDF (reference sequence). CDR3 protein: CATSRPTSRAGNTIYF. CDR3 bases: TGTGCCACCAGCAGACCGACATCCAGGGCTGGAAACACCATATATTTT. The full variable domain, completed using reference TRBV15 and TRBJ1-3, is DAMVIQNPRYQVTQFGKPVTLSCSQTLNHNVMYWYQQKSSQAPKLLFHYYDKDFNNEADTPDNFQSRRPNTSFCFLDIRSPGLGDTAMYLCATSRPTSRAGNTIYFGEGSWLTVV.

The rearrangement links TRBV6-1 to TRBJ2-7, with D unclear. Germline V gene lookup returns CDR1 MNHNS and CDR2 SASEGT. The CDR3 consists of 13 residues. Trimming removed 5 bases from V and 4 bases from J, with 12 bases in between. CDR3 bases: TGTGCCAGCAGTAAAGAAAGAGGTTACGAGCAGTACTTC. Its protein product is CASSKERGYEQYF.

The rearrangement links TRBV20-1 to TRBJ2-2; possible D gene TRBD2, 5 bases. The CDR3 runs to 11 residues. The germline V and J ends were trimmed by 5 bases and 6 bases, with 7 bases remaining between them. Germline values: CDR1 DFQATT, CDR2 SNEGSKA (reference sequence). The CDR3 sequence is CSAPGAGELFF. The CDR3 nucleotides are TGCAGTGCTCCCGGGGCCGGGGAGCTGTTTTTT.

This chain links TRBV27 with TRBJ1-5, with 9 bases identical to TRBD1. CDR1 and CDR2 from the germline V gene are MNHEY and SMNVEV (reference sequence). The junction had 12 bases not matched to a gene; V was cut back by 5 bases and J by 7 bases. This CDR3 region has 16 residues. CDR3 nucleotides: TGTGCCAGCAGTCGAACTACGGGACAGGGCAGGCAGCCCCAGCATTTT. The encoded protein is CASSRTTGQGRQPQHF.

V gene TRBV5-1 combines with J gene TRBJ1-4; 8 positions agree with TRBD1. Germline V gene data show CDR1 as SGHRS and CDR2 as YFSETQ. CDR3 length equals 14 residues. V gave up 4 bases and J gave up 6 bases; unmatched junction bases: 5. The CDR3 reads CASSADRVHEKLFF. The CDR3 DNA follows: TGCGCCAGCAGCGCGGACAGGGTTCATGAAAAACTGTTTTTT.

The chain employs TRBV29-1 and TRBJ2-2; TRBD1 agrees at 9 bases. The CDR3 totals 14 residues. The V gene's germline CDR1 is SQVTM and CDR2 ANQGSEA. The J segment lost 2 bases and the V segment lost 4 bases, leaving 2 bases of the junction unmatched. CDR3 sequence reads: CSVGGQGNTGELFF. The CDR3 DNA reads TGCAGCGTTGGGGGACAGGGCAACACCGGGGAGCTGTTTTTT.